This TCR beta chain was documented in a study of shared clonotypes between healthy human individuals. Overall study: A couple of women and a few men aged 18 to 49 made up the donors.

Method: immunoSEQ multiplex PCR; TCRdb's copy keeps in-frame clones and lacks some. The sample lists approximately 2.4 million clones; 90% to 96% were seen once. There are 13 residues in the CDR3. Germline V gives CDR1 SGHAT, CDR2 FQNNGV. V lost 4 bases to trimming and J lost 9 bases, with 16 bases between them. V gene TRBV11-2 combines with J gene TRBJ2-7, with TRBD1 as a possible D gene (5 bases). The sequenced sample was naive CD4+ T cells sorted from blood. Subset in this sample: CD45RA+ positively selected. This TCR derives from a man aged 18 to 30 in good health. CDR3: CASSSGRQLVQYF. CDR3 sequence (DNA): TGTGCCAGCAGCTCAGGTAGACAGTTAGTGCAGTACTTC.